Listed below are T cell receptor beta chains from one sample, sequenced in a study of response to subunit inactivated influenza vaccine. TCRdb passed the RT-PCR reads through MiXCR, listing each CDR3 protein once. The sample lists hundreds of thousands of distinct CDR3 sequences, approximately 14% occurring once. The sequences come from PBMCs from blood, collected approximately 15 days before vaccination. The source is a man between 50 and 59 years old who received an inactivated influenza vaccine. Both conserved end residues are part of each CDR3. A D gene is named only where the DNA matches it firmly. Some rows have no size entry. The others give once, few or many, or a class for an expanded clone.

J	V	D	size	CDR3	DNA
TRBJ2-5	TRBV20-1	TRBD2	-	CSARGALAGEYQETQYF	TGCAGTGCTAGAGGGGCCCTAGCGGGAGAGTACCAAGAGACCCAGTACTTC
TRBJ2-5	TRBV20-1	-	many	CSAGAVQETQYF	TGCAGTGCCGGGGCAGTCCAAGAGACCCAGTACTTC
TRBJ2-7	TRBV28	-	-	CASQSGTLLYEQYF	TGTGCCAGCCAATCCGGGACTCTGCTTTACGAGCAGTACTTC
TRBJ2-3	TRBV2	TRBD2	-	CASGRTSGITDTQYF	TGTGCCAGCGGACGGACTAGCGGGATCACAGATACGCAGTATTTT
TRBJ2-7	TRBV11-1	TRBD2	few	CASSFGGSNYEQYF	TGTGCCAGCAGCTTCGGCGGGAGTAACTACGAGCAGTACTTC
TRBJ2-1	TRBV6-4	-	-	CASALRIDNEQFF	TGTGCCAGCGCCCTCAGGATCGACAATGAGCAGTTCTTC
TRBJ1-4	TRBV12-3/TRBV12-4	-	many	CREFATNEKLFF	TGCCGGGAGTTTGCAACTAATGAAAAACTGTTTTTT
TRBJ2-7	TRBV7-8	TRBD2	many	CASSFSGRIDEQYF	TGTGCCAGCAGCTTTAGCGGGAGAATTGACGAGCAGTACTTC
TRBJ2-1	TRBV27	-	-	CASSLSQGLAEQFF	TGTGCCAGCAGTTTATCTCAGGGTTTGGCTGAGCAGTTCTTC
TRBJ1-5	TRBV6-1	-	few	CASSATGPGNQPQHF	TGTGCCAGCAGTGCCACAGGGCCCGGCAATCAGCCCCAGCATTTT
TRBJ2-2	TRBV7-8	-	-	CASGQRYPNGELFF	TGTGCCAGCGGACAGCGATACCCTAACGGGGAGCTGTTTTTT
TRBJ2-1	TRBV6-2/TRBV6-3	TRBD1	-	CASSSLDRAGYNEQFF	TGTGCCAGCAGTTCTCTGGACAGGGCGGGGTACAATGAGCAGTTCTTC
TRBJ2-3	TRBV5-1	-	many	CASSLTSSTDTQYF	TGCGCCAGCAGCTTGACTAGCTCCACAGATACGCAGTATTTT
TRBJ1-2	TRBV29-1	-	-	CSVDLPGAYGYTF	TGCAGCGTTGATTTGCCGGGAGCGTATGGCTACACCTTC
TRBJ2-7	TRBV7-2	TRBD2	few	CASSLRASGPYEQYF	TGTGCCAGCAGCTTACGGGCTAGCGGACCCTACGAGCAGTACTTC
TRBJ2-5	TRBV14	-	-	CASSSGFGETQYF	TGTGCCAGCAGCTCGGGGTTTGGGGAGACCCAGTACTTC
TRBJ2-3	TRBV5-6	-	-	CASSLSGATQYF	TGTGCCAGCAGCTTGTCGGGGGCTACGCAGTATTTT
TRBJ2-7	TRBV15	-	many	CATSRDTGYEQYF	TGTGCCACCAGCAGAGATACCGGCTACGAGCAGTACTTC
TRBJ1-1	TRBV12-3/TRBV12-4	TRBD1	-	CASWGTGKAFF	TGTGCCAGCTGGGGGACAGGGAAAGCTTTCTTT
TRBJ2-1	TRBV7-3	TRBD2	-	CASSLGPQRGQFF	TGTGCCAGCAGCTTAGGCCCTCAGCGGGGGCAGTTCTTC
TRBJ2-7	TRBV18	-	few	CASSPPPAGSEQYF	TGTGCCAGCTCACCACCCCCGGCAGGTAGCGAGCAGTACTTC
TRBJ1-2	TRBV4-2	-	-	CASSQAAGGLTNYGYTF	TGTGCCAGCAGCCAAGCCGCGGGGGGCCTAACTAACTATGGCTACACCTTC
TRBJ2-5	TRBV12-3/TRBV12-4	TRBD1	many	CASNTGGKTQYF	TGTGCCAGCAACACAGGGGGAAAGACCCAGTACTTC
TRBJ2-7	TRBV20-1	-	few	CSARGDLYEQYF	TGCAGTGCTAGAGGGGATCTCTACGAGCAGTACTTC
TRBJ1-4	TRBV12-3/TRBV12-4	-	-	CASSKQGTAEKLFF	TGTGCCAGCAGCAAACAGGGCACGGCTGAAAAACTGTTTTTT
TRBJ2-5	TRBV15	-	-	CATSSPSGLRETQYF	TGTGCCACCAGCAGTCCATCCGGGCTACGGGAGACCCAGTACTTC
TRBJ2-1	TRBV5-1	-	-	CASSLVRDNRYNEQFF	TGCGCCAGCAGCTTGGTCCGGGACAACCGGTACAATGAGCAGTTCTTC
TRBJ1-1	TRBV7-9	TRBD1	few	CATSGQGYWGTEAFF	TGTGCCACCTCAGGACAGGGCTATTGGGGAACTGAAGCTTTCTTT
TRBJ2-1	TRBV28	-	few	CASRMGNEQFF	TGTGCCAGCAGGATGGGTAATGAGCAGTTCTTC
TRBJ2-5	TRBV5-1	-	many	CASSLVQETQYF	TGCGCCAGCAGCTTGGTCCAAGAGACCCAGTACTTC
TRBJ2-1	TRBV20-1	-	-	CSAKKRGWDNEQFF	TGCAGTGCCAAAAAAAGGGGGTGGGACAATGAGCAGTTCTTC
TRBJ2-5	TRBV20-1	TRBD2	-	CSRGGGYQETQYF	TGCAGTCGGGGGGGCGGGTACCAAGAGACCCAGTACTTC
TRBJ2-1	TRBV5-1	TRBD1	many	CASLPGQGYNEQFF	TGCGCCAGCCTCCCCGGACAGGGATACAATGAGCAGTTCTTC
TRBJ2-7	TRBV2	-	-	CAGGRSYEQYF	TGTGCCGGGGGGAGGAGTTACGAGCAGTACTTC
TRBJ1-6	TRBV4-3	TRBD1	few	CASSHRPPGQGDSPLHF	TGCGCCAGCAGCCACCGACCCCCGGGACAGGGAGATTCACCCCTCCACTTT
TRBJ2-7	TRBV7-2	TRBD2	-	CASSLAPGLGHEQYF	TGTGCCAGCAGCTTAGCCCCGGGACTAGGACACGAGCAGTACTTC
TRBJ2-1	TRBV7-2	-	-	CASSLSGTFAEQFF	TGTGCCAGCAGCTTATCGGGGACTTTCGCGGAGCAGTTCTTC
TRBJ2-2	TRBV11-3	-	many	CASSLERDTGELFF	TGTGCCAGCAGCTTAGAGAGGGACACCGGGGAGCTGTTTTTT
TRBJ2-7	TRBV5-5	-	few	CASSLAPQGRSYEQYF	TGTGCCAGCAGCTTGGCCCCACAGGGGAGGTCCTACGAGCAGTACTTC
TRBJ2-4	TRBV2	TRBD1	-	CASSGQETLAKNIQYF	TGTGCCAGCAGCGGACAGGAGACCCTAGCCAAAAACATTCAGTACTTC
TRBJ2-7	TRBV18	-	-	CASSQTGPEQYF	TGTGCCAGCTCACAGACAGGTCCCGAGCAGTACTTC
TRBJ1-2	TRBV14	-	-	CASSQESNYGYTF	TGTGCCAGCAGCCAAGAGAGCAACTATGGCTACACCTTC
TRBJ2-2	TRBV7-7	TRBD2	few	CASSSLPGGTGELFF	TGTGCCAGCAGCTCCTTGCCGGGAGGGACCGGGGAGCTGTTTTTT
TRBJ2-3	TRBV29-1	TRBD2	few	CSVSLAGGDTQYF	TGCAGCGTTAGTTTAGCGGGGGGAGATACGCAGTATTTT
TRBJ2-7	TRBV3-1	-	few	CASSQGVGGGFGYEQYF	TGTGCCAGCAGCCAAGGCGTGGGTGGCGGATTTGGTTACGAGCAGTACTTC
TRBJ2-2	TRBV12-3/TRBV12-4	-	-	CASNTGLPRGGELFF	TGTGCCAGCAACACCGGTTTACCCCGGGGCGGGGAGCTGTTTTTT
TRBJ2-2	TRBV5-1	-	many	CASSGQIGELFF	TGCGCCAGCAGCGGTCAAATCGGGGAGCTGTTTTTT
TRBJ2-7	TRBV27	TRBD2	-	CASSLVGRNEQYF	TGTGCCAGCAGTTTAGTCGGGAGGAACGAGCAGTACTTC
TRBJ2-3	TRBV27	TRBD2	-	CTSRRLAGFTDTQYF	TGTACCAGCAGGAGACTAGCGGGGTTCACAGATACGCAGTATTTT
TRBJ2-6	TRBV6-1	TRBD1	few	CASKQGPGANVLTF	TGTGCCAGCAAACAGGGGCCTGGGGCCAACGTCCTGACTTTC
TRBJ2-7	TRBV20-1	-	few	CSAYRDYEQYF	TGCAGTGCGTATAGGGACTACGAGCAGTACTTC
TRBJ2-3	TRBV27	-	-	CASSLTRRGPDTQYF	TGTGCCAGCAGTTTGACGAGACGGGGCCCAGATACGCAGTATTTT
TRBJ2-7	TRBV3-1	TRBD2	-	CASSPKGLAVYEQYF	TGTGCCAGCAGCCCTAAGGGACTAGCGGTTTACGAGCAGTACTTC
TRBJ2-1	TRBV4-2	-	few	CASSQESLFADEQFF	TGTGCCAGCAGCCAAGAATCTCTATTTGCCGATGAGCAGTTCTTC